The rows below give T cell receptor beta chains drawn from one sample of a study of human T cells and chemical hapten exposure. TCRdb fed the RACE reads into MiXCR, producing one record per CDR3 protein. The sample holds 150,000 to 200,000 distinct CDR3 sequences, around a quarter seen once. The material was whole blood, obtained in connection with sensitization to the hapten diphenylcyclopropenone (DPC). Source of these receptors: a woman aged 35 to 49 with alopecia areata. Some clones in this sample may be carry-over from other donors' samples. Both conserved end residues are part of each CDR3. The order of the fields is D gene, CDR3 length, J gene, V gene, clone size, CDR3 DNA, CDR3 protein. D genes are given only for firm matches. Clone size is stated in some rows and not others, as once, few, many or a class when expanded.

.,14,TRBJ2-1,TRBV20-1,.,TGCAGTGCTAGATTAGGGGTCTCCTACAATGAGCAGTTCTTC,CSARLGVSYNEQFF
.,13,TRBJ2-1,TRBV20-1,.,TGCAGTGCTGAAGACCGATCCTACAATGAGCAGTTCTTC,CSAEDRSYNEQFF
TRBD1,13,TRBJ2-7,TRBV2,.,TGTGCCAGCCTGGGACAGGGCTTTTACGAGCAGTACTTC,CASLGQGFYEQYF
.,12,TRBJ2-7,TRBV28,many,TGTGCCAGCAGTTCGACATCACGGGAGCAGTACTTC,CASSSTSREQYF
.,14,TRBJ2-3,TRBV4-2,.,TGTGCCAGCAGCCAAGACAGGACTCCAGATACGCAGTATTTT,CASSQDRTPDTQYF
.,13,TRBJ2-7,TRBV5-1,.,TGCGCCAGCAGCTTGGAGGGTTTCTTGGAGCAGTACTTC,CASSLEGFLEQYF
.,13,TRBJ2-7,TRBV11-1,few,TGTGCCAGCAGCTTAGAGCCTCTAGGCGAGCAGTACTTC,CASSLEPLGEQYF
.,14,TRBJ2-1,TRBV27,.,TGTGCCAGCAGTCCTAGAGGGTCCTACAATGAGCAGTTCTTC,CASSPRGSYNEQFF
TRBD2,15,TRBJ2-7,TRBV20-1,few,TGCAGTGCTAGTCCGCCGGGACTAGCGGGAGTGGGGCAGTACTTC,CSASPPGLAGVGQYF
.,14,TRBJ1-1,TRBV6-5,.,TGTGCCAGCAGTTACGGTACAGTGAACACTGAAGCTTTCTTT,CASSYGTVNTEAFF
.,13,TRBJ1-2,TRBV14,many,TGTGCCAGCAGCCAAGATCTGGTCTATGGCTACACCTTC,CASSQDLVYGYTF
.,15,TRBJ2-7,TRBV12-3/TRBV12-4,.,TGTGCCAGCAGTCTCACCGGGACTTTTCGTTACGAGCAGTACTTC,CASSLTGTFRYEQYF
TRBD1,14,TRBJ2-1,TRBV20-1,.,TGCAGTGCTAGCCGGCAGGGGGACGGTAGTGAGCAGTTCTTC,CSASRQGDGSEQFF
.,15,TRBJ1-2,TRBV24-1,few,TGTGCCACCAGTGATCTAGACGACAACAACTATGGCTACACCTTC,CATSDLDDNNYGYTF
TRBD2,17,TRBJ2-3,TRBV4-1,.,TGCGCCAGCAGCCGATCAACTAGCGGGAGCGTTTCGGATACGCAGTATTTT,CASSRSTSGSVSDTQYF
TRBD1,15,TRBJ2-7,TRBV28,few,TGTGCCAGCAGCTCGACCGGGACAGGGACTATAGAGCAGTACTTC,CASSSTGTGTIEQYF
TRBD1,14,TRBJ2-7,TRBV29-1,.,TGCAGCGTTGAGGACAGGGGGCCCTCCTACGAGCAGTACTTC,CSVEDRGPSYEQYF
.,17,TRBJ1-1,TRBV10-3,few,TGTGCCATCAGTGAGTCGACGTTAGGAGGGAAGAACACTGAAGCTTTCTTT,CAISESTLGGKNTEAFF
.,11,TRBJ2-7,TRBV7-9,.,TGTGCCAGCAGCCAAGGACAAGCTCCGTACTTC,CASSQGQAPYF
.,15,TRBJ2-5,TRBV10-3,.,TGTGCCATCAGTGAGTCCGGCGGGACCCAAGAGACCCAGTACTTC,CAISESGGTQETQYF
.,12,TRBJ2-3,TRBV3-1,.,TGTGCCAGCGCGGGGCCCACAGATACGCAGTATTTT,CASAGPTDTQYF
TRBD1,15,TRBJ2-1,TRBV28,few,TGTGCCAGCAGTTCTAACAGGGGAACAGGGGATGAGCAGTTCTTC,CASSSNRGTGDEQFF
.,13,TRBJ2-2,TRBV2,.,TGTGCCAGCAGTGAGGAATACACCGGGGAGCTGTTTTTT,CASSEEYTGELFF
.,18,TRBJ2-4,TRBV7-8,few,TGTGCCAGCAGCTCCCGGGACTGGGCTGCGGGGGCCAAAAACATTCAGTACTTC,CASSSRDWAAGAKNIQYF